This is a list of T cell receptor beta chains from one sample in a study of OX40 agonist ivuxolimab in advanced cancers. Here immunoSEQ multiplex PCR was the method, and the copy in TCRdb shows in-frame clones only, minus some. The data contain 28,000 or so clones, 90% of them seen just once; the ten biggest clones take up around a quarter. Sequencing used CD4+ or CD8+ T cells sorted from blood, obtained in a trial of the OX40 agonist ivuxolimab. These receptors were taken from an adult with an advanced solid tumor such as melanoma, head and neck, liver or kidney cancer. Both conserved end residues are part of each CDR3. Each record gives: V gene, clone size, J gene, D gene, CDR3 DNA, CDR3 protein. The D gene is left open where the match is weak. The size of a clone is reported for some rows only, either as once, few or many, or as a class for expanded clones.

V gene: TRBV5-6; clone size: NA; J gene: TRBJ2-7; D gene: NA; CDR3 DNA: TGTGCCAGCAGCTTGGGGGGTACCTACGAGCAGTACTTC; CDR3 protein: CASSLGGTYEQYF
V gene: TRBV19; clone size: NA; J gene: TRBJ2-1; D gene: NA; CDR3 DNA: TGTGCCACTAGAACAGGACCAAGCTCCTACAATGAGCAGTTCTTC; CDR3 protein: CATRTGPSSYNEQFF
V gene: TRBV5-1; clone size: NA; J gene: TRBJ2-5; D gene: NA; CDR3 DNA: TGCGCCAGCAGCTACGACAGGGAGGTCCAAGAGACCCAGTACTTC; CDR3 protein: CASSYDREVQETQYF
V gene: TRBV19; clone size: NA; J gene: TRBJ2-1; D gene: TRBD2; CDR3 DNA: TGTGCCAGTAGTCTCTTCCTAGCGGGTGGGTACAATGAGCAGTTCTTC; CDR3 protein: CASSLFLAGGYNEQFF
V gene: TRBV27; clone size: NA; J gene: TRBJ2-7; D gene: NA; CDR3 DNA: TGTGCCAGCCGGGACTTAACCTACGAGCAGTACTTC; CDR3 protein: CASRDLTYEQYF
V gene: TRBV5-4; clone size: NA; J gene: TRBJ1-5; D gene: TRBD1; CDR3 DNA: TGTGCCAGCAGCTTGGGGCGGGACAGGGGAGATATGGGCAATCAGCCCCAGCATTTT; CDR3 protein: CASSLGRDRGDMGNQPQHF
V gene: TRBV5-1; clone size: NA; J gene: TRBJ2-7; D gene: NA; CDR3 DNA: TGCGCCAGCAGCTCAGTCTCCTACGAGCAGTACTTC; CDR3 protein: CASSSVSYEQYF
V gene: TRBV6-6; clone size: NA; J gene: TRBJ2-7; D gene: NA; CDR3 DNA: TGTGCCAGCAGTGTGGGCCCCTTCGACGAGCAGTACTTC; CDR3 protein: CASSVGPFDEQYF
V gene: TRBV27; clone size: NA; J gene: TRBJ1-1; D gene: NA; CDR3 DNA: TGTGCCAGCAGTGCCGAGGACCCATGGGGGCAAACTGAAGCTTTCTTT; CDR3 protein: CASSAEDPWGQTEAFF
V gene: TRBV25-1; clone size: NA; J gene: TRBJ1-5; D gene: NA; CDR3 DNA: TGTGCCAGCAGTGATCCCGGGGGAAGGGCCCAGCATTTT; CDR3 protein: CASSDPGGRAQHF
V gene: TRBV27; clone size: NA; J gene: TRBJ2-1; D gene: NA; CDR3 DNA: TGTGCCAGCAGTTTAGATCCGTGGGATGAGCAGTTCTTC; CDR3 protein: CASSLDPWDEQFF
V gene: TRBV4-3; clone size: once; J gene: TRBJ2-2; D gene: TRBD1; CDR3 DNA: TGCGCCAGCAGCCTACAGGGGGCGAGCGGGGAGCTGTTTTTT; CDR3 protein: CASSLQGASGELFF
V gene: TRBV28; clone size: NA; J gene: TRBJ1-5; D gene: NA; CDR3 DNA: TGTGCCAGCAGTCTCCAGGGTGTTATTAATCAGCCCCAGCATTTT; CDR3 protein: CASSLQGVINQPQHF
V gene: TRBV7-9; clone size: NA; J gene: TRBJ1-3; D gene: NA; CDR3 DNA: TGTGCCAGCAGTCAAGGGGGCTCTGGAAACACCATATATTTT; CDR3 protein: CASSQGGSGNTIYF